Listed below are T cell receptor beta chains from one sample, sequenced in a study of cytomegalovirus exposure and HLA in healthy donors. The method was immunoSEQ multiplex PCR; TCRdb's version includes in-frame clones alone and lacks a portion of them. The table lists 150,000 or so clones, about 72% of them singletons, with 2% to 3% in the top ten. The sequenced sample consisted of PBMCs. Receptors originate from a human donor in good health. Each CDR3 is given with its conserved first and last residue. The order of the fields is D gene, V gene, J gene, clone size, CDR3 DNA, CDR3 protein. The D gene is left open where the match is weak. Some rows mark clone size as missing; the rest say once, few, many or name a class of expanded clone.

D gene: TRBD1; V gene: TRBV7-8; J gene: TRBJ2-5; clone size: NA; CDR3 DNA: TGTGCCAGCAGCTTAGTCCGGGACAGACAAGAGACCCAGTACTTC; CDR3 protein: CASSLVRDRQETQYF
D gene: NA; V gene: TRBV11-2; J gene: TRBJ2-7; clone size: NA; CDR3 DNA: TGTGCCAGCAGCCCTCATGAAGCACCCTACGAGCAGTACTTC; CDR3 protein: CASSPHEAPYEQYF
D gene: NA; V gene: TRBV6-5; J gene: TRBJ1-1; clone size: NA; CDR3 DNA: TGTGCCAGCAGTTACTCGGGCAGAGCGAACACTGAAGCTTTCTTT; CDR3 protein: CASSYSGRANTEAFF
D gene: NA; V gene: TRBV5-8; J gene: TRBJ2-1; clone size: NA; CDR3 DNA: TGTGCCAGCAGCATGGGTGTAGGGCAGGGGTGGAATGAGCAGTTCTTC; CDR3 protein: CASSMGVGQGWNEQFF
D gene: TRBD2; V gene: TRBV5-1; J gene: TRBJ2-3; clone size: NA; CDR3 DNA: TGCGCCAGCAGCTTCGGACTAGCGGATAACACAGATACGCAGTATTTT; CDR3 protein: CASSFGLADNTDTQYF
D gene: NA; V gene: TRBV5-1; J gene: TRBJ1-2; clone size: once; CDR3 DNA: TGCGCCAGCAGCCCCATGGTTGGCAACTATGGCTACACCTTC; CDR3 protein: CASSPMVGNYGYTF
D gene: NA; V gene: TRBV6-1; J gene: TRBJ2-3; clone size: once; CDR3 DNA: TGTGCCAGCAGTGAGTATAGCACAGATACGCAGTATTTT; CDR3 protein: CASSEYSTDTQYF
D gene: TRBD1; V gene: TRBV5-6; J gene: TRBJ1-4; clone size: NA; CDR3 DNA: TGTGCCAGCAGCTTATTGACAGGGGAGAAAAAACTGTTTTTT; CDR3 protein: CASSLLTGEKKLFF
D gene: NA; V gene: TRBV5-1; J gene: TRBJ2-7; clone size: NA; CDR3 DNA: TGCGCCAGCAGCTTGGACAGTTTTCCCTACGAGCAGTACTTC; CDR3 protein: CASSLDSFPYEQYF
D gene: NA; V gene: TRBV5-6; J gene: TRBJ1-1; clone size: NA; CDR3 DNA: TGTGCCAGCAGCTTGTTAGCGACCGCGGCTTTCTTT; CDR3 protein: CASSLLATAAFF
D gene: TRBD1; V gene: TRBV5-8; J gene: TRBJ1-1; clone size: few; CDR3 DNA: TGTGCCAGCAGCTTGGAGGGACAGGGGGCTGAAGCTTTCTTT; CDR3 protein: CASSLEGQGAEAFF
D gene: NA; V gene: TRBV5-6; J gene: TRBJ1-2; clone size: few; CDR3 DNA: TGTGCCAGCAGCTTGGTGGGAGGGGAAGACTATGGCTACACCTTC; CDR3 protein: CASSLVGGEDYGYTF
D gene: TRBD2; V gene: TRBV14; J gene: TRBJ2-3; clone size: once; CDR3 DNA: TGTGCCAGCAGCCTAGGACTAGCTCCATTCACAGATACGCAGTATTTT; CDR3 protein: CASSLGLAPFTDTQYF
D gene: TRBD1; V gene: TRBV7-3; J gene: TRBJ2-3; clone size: NA; CDR3 DNA: TGTGCCAGCAGCCGCACCCATGGGACAGGGAGGGGTGCAGATACGCAGTATTTT; CDR3 protein: CASSRTHGTGRGADTQYF